This TCR beta chain was recovered during a study of OX40 agonist ivuxolimab in advanced cancers. General study findings and limits: Dose levels from 0.1 to 3.0 mg/kg saw CD4+ and CD8+ blood T cells expand clonally by week 6.

Only in-frame clones appear in the TCRdb table, and some are missing; sequencing was by immunoSEQ multiplex PCR. This sample has about 55,000 clones, with 80% found just once. Of note for this clone: Antigen specificity is unknown.

Trimming at V came to 5 bases and at J to 4 bases, leaving 10 bases not matched to a gene. This CDR3 contains 16 residues. Germline CDR1 reads SGHTA; CDR2 reads FQGTGA. The rearrangement joins TRBV7-3 to TRBJ1-5; TRBD1 matches at 8 bases. This clonotype was obtained from an adult with an advanced solid tumor such as melanoma, head and neck, liver or kidney cancer. The sequences come from CD4+ or CD8+ T cells sorted from blood, collected in a trial of the OX40 agonist ivuxolimab. This chain's CDR3 is CASSPRPGGMNQPQHF. The CDR3 coding sequence is TGTGCCAGCAGCCCCCGTCCAGGGGGCATGAATCAGCCCCAGCATTTT.